These 21 T cell receptor beta chains were all obtained from the same sample, sequenced in a study of CD8 T cells in ankylosing spondylitis. TCRdb reanalysed the 5' RACE reads using MiXCR and keeps one entry per CDR3 protein. The sample has some 87,000 distinct CDR3 sequences, about 8.8% seen once. The source material was blood, either unsorted or a sorted T cell fraction (not recorded which). These receptors were obtained from a male donor with ankylosing spondylitis or in good health (not recorded which).

Here the CDR3 DNA reads TGTGCCAGCAGCCAAGGTTGGGCGGGGAATGAGCAGTTCTTC. This gives the protein CASSQGWAGNEQFF. V and J are TRBV3-1 and TRBJ2-1, with D tentatively TRBD2 (6 bases). V was clipped by 1 base and J by 7 bases, with 11 bases between them. The CDR3 totals 14 residues. The V gene's germline CDR1 is LGHDT and CDR2 YNNKEL (reference sequence).

This clonotype has more than one count but fewer than ten. The V and J genes are TRBV5-5 and TRBJ1-2, with D hard to call. V shed 0 bases and J shed 6 bases, with 12 bases lying between them. CDR3 length: 14 residues. In germline, CDR1 is SGHKS, CDR2 YYEKEE (reference sequence). CDR3 nucleotides: TGTGCCAGCAGCTTGGTCGGGAGTGGGAATGGCTACACCTTC. Residues: CASSLVGSGNGYTF.

This clonotype was recorded at least ten times. The chain joins TRBV2 to TRBJ2-3; 12 bases line up with TRBD2. From germline, CDR1 is SNHLY and CDR2 FYNNEI. This CDR3 spans 14 amino acids. V lost 6 bases, J lost 7 bases, and 5 bases stayed unmatched. DNA of the CDR3: TGTGCCAGCAGAAGGACTAGCGGGGTAAATACGCAGTATTTT. Translation: CASRRTSGVNTQYF. Supplemented by reference TRBV2 and TRBJ2-3, the full variable domain reads EPEVTQTPSHQVTQMGQEVILRCVPISNHLYFYWYRQILGQKVEFLVSFYNNEISEKSEIFDDQFSVERPDGSNFTLKIRSTKLEDSAMYFCASRRTSGVNTQYFGPGTRLTVL.

V usage is TRBV7-8 and J usage is TRBJ2-7; maybe TRBD1 (5 bases). Trimming stripped 6 bases from V and 5 bases from J, with 17 bases between. CDR1 is SGHVS and CDR2 is FQNEAQ in the germline V gene. The CDR3 has 14 residues. The CDR3 loop is CASSAKGNWDEQYF. In nucleotides, the CDR3 is TGTGCCAGCAGTGCAAAGGGGAATTGGGACGAGCAGTACTTC. Supplemented by reference TRBV7-8 and TRBJ2-7, the full variable domain reads GAGVSQSPRYKVAKRGQDVALRCDPISGHVSLFWYQQALGQGPEFLTYFQNEAQLDKSGLPSDRFFAERPEGSVSTLKIQRTQQEDSAVYLCASSAKGNWDEQYFGPGTRLTVT.

This clonotype was seen repeatedly, ten times or more. The chain couples TRBV29-1 to TRBJ2-5; 8 bases agree with TRBD1. The CDR3 is made up of 13 amino acids. Germline trimming cut 7 bases from V and 4 bases from J; bases unmatched to any gene: 8. CDR1 and CDR2 from the germline V gene are SQVTM and ANQGSEA. CDR3 bases: TGCAGCGCTCGTTGGACAGGGCGAGAGACCCAGTACTTC. This codes for CSARWTGRETQYF.

The chain employs TRBV10-3 and TRBJ2-3; tentatively, D is TRBD2 (7 bases). Trimming took 6 bases from V and 4 from J, leaving 11 bases between them. The CDR3 is 13 residues long. Germline V CDR1 and CDR2: ENHRY, SYGVKD. The CDR3 reads CAIRAGASDTQYF. CDR3 nucleotide sequence: TGTGCCATCAGGGCGGGGGCCTCAGATACGCAGTATTTT.

This clonotype was counted at least ten times. The chain joins TRBV29-1 to TRBJ2-5; D might be TRBD1 or TRBD2, each matching 6 bases. This CDR3 region has 12 residues. Germline lookup yields CDR1 SQVTM and CDR2 ANQGSEA. With 5 bases removed from V and 9 bases from J, the gap between germline ends came to 16 bases. The chain's CDR3 is CSVSGGPKAQYF. Written as DNA, the CDR3 is TGCAGCGTTTCCGGGGGCCCCAAGGCCCAGTACTTC.

This clonotype occurred many times. The chain uses TRBV24-1 and TRBJ2-5; D unresolved. The CDR3 length is 15 residues. Germline assignment: CDR1 KGHDR and CDR2 SFDVKD. Deletions cut 3 bases from V and 5 bases from J, with 15 bases between. CDR3 in DNA: TGTGCCACCAGTGATCCGAAGGAGTACGGGGAGACCCAGTACTTC. Translated: CATSDPKEYGETQYF.

At least ten counts were recorded for this clonotype. The V call is TRBV6-1, the J call TRBJ2-7, with 9 bases lining up with TRBD2. The germline V gene encodes CDR1 MNHNS and CDR2 SASEGT. The junction had 14 bases not matched to a gene; V was cut back by 6 bases and J by 2 bases. There are 17 residues in the CDR3. CDR3 DNA sequence: TGTGCCAGCAGGCCCAGCGGGGGGACTCTAAAACCCTACGAGCAGTACTTC. Residues: CASRPSGGTLKPYEQYF.

This clonotype showed up many times. The chain couples TRBV3-1 to TRBJ2-1; 9 bases are a match to TRBD2. CDR1 is LGHDT, CDR2 YNNKEL, per germline (reference sequence). Germline trimming cut 0 bases from V and 6 bases from J; bases unmatched to any gene: 12. The CDR3 sequence is 18 residues long. Here the CDR3 reads CASSQDPIGGGALNEQFF. The CDR3 nucleotides are TGTGCCAGCAGCCAAGATCCGATAGGCGGGGGGGCTCTCAATGAGCAGTTCTTC.

The chain links TRBV7-2 to TRBJ1-5; maybe TRBD1 (6 bases). CDR3 size: 14 residues. CDR1 and CDR2 (germline): SGHTA, FQGNSA. V lost 2 bases and J lost 5, with 10 bases in between. The CDR3 region is CASSLTGGHQPQHF. The CDR3 region has the DNA TGTGCCAGCAGCTTAACGGGGGGCCATCAGCCCCAGCATTTT.

With respect to this clonotype: A much more abundant neighbour one base away suggests this may be a read error. J is TRBJ2-2 and V is TRBV6-1, with 8 bases lining up with TRBD2. The CDR3 is 16 residues long. The J segment lost 5 bases and the V segment lost 6 bases, leaving 11 bases of the junction unmatched. Germline CDR1 MNHNS, CDR2 SASEGT. CDR3 amino acids: CASSPLKGLGTGELFF. CDR3 bases: TGTGCCAGCAGCCCACTAAAGGGACTAGGAACCGGGGAGCTGTTTTTT.

Ten or more counts support this clonotype. CDR3 sequence (DNA): TGCGCCAGCAGCTTGACGCACAGGTTTAAACCTGAAGCTTTCTTT. Translated: CASSLTHRFKPEAFF. This chain links TRBV5-1 with TRBJ1-1; TRBD1 might be the D (5 bases). The CDR3 has 15 residues. V was pared by 1 base and J by 6 bases, with 16 bases between. CDR1 and CDR2 from the germline V gene are SGHRS and YFSETQ.

This clonotype turned up a few times. This may be a read error, as it is one base from a much larger clone. This chain uses TRBV7-6 with TRBJ2-1; a weak D match, TRBD2 (6 bases). From germline, CDR1 is SGHVS and CDR2 FNYEAQ. The CDR3 length is 16 residues. Trimming removed 2 bases at V and 3 bases at J, with 14 bases between. CDR3 nucleotides: TGTGCCAGCAGCTTAAGGGTGGGACTGGGCTACAATGAGCAGTTCTTC. This gives the protein CASSLRVGLGYNEQFF.

The sample holds many counts of this clonotype. This sequence joins TRBV15 and TRBJ2-7, with D perhaps TRBD1 or TRBD2 (5 bases each). V lost 8 bases, J lost 5 bases, and 16 bases lay in between. CDR3 length: 13 amino acids. Germline CDR1 LNHNV, CDR2 YYDKDF (reference sequence). The CDR3 DNA follows: TGTGCCACCGGGGACGGCCTGACGCACGAGCAGTACTTC. Its protein is CATGDGLTHEQYF.

This clonotype showed up many times. Here the CDR3 reads CATSRPGTGGSNQPQHF. The CDR3 bases are TGTGCCACCAGCAGACCCGGGACAGGGGGTAGCAATCAGCCCCAGCATTTT. The chain links TRBV15 to TRBJ1-5; TRBD1 aligns across 11 bases. The CDR3 length is 17 residues. Per germline, CDR1 LNHNV and CDR2 YYDKDF (reference sequence). The junction had 3 bases not matched to a gene; V was cut back by 2 bases and J by 0 bases.

The chain joins TRBV30 to TRBJ2-5, with D maybe TRBD2 (6 bases). The germline CDR1 and CDR2 sequences are GTSNPN and SVGIG (reference sequence). This CDR3 is 15 amino acids long. Deletions cut 3 bases from V and 2 bases from J, with 16 bases between. CDR3 amino acids: CAWSPLGGSQETQYF. CDR3 sequence (DNA): TGTGCCTGGAGCCCGCTGGGGGGTTCACAAGAGACCCAGTACTTC.

This clonotype was observed at least ten times. The rearrangement uses TRBV15 and TRBJ2-3; D is unresolved. CDR1 and CDR2 (germline): LNHNV, YYDKDF (reference sequence). V lost 5 bases and J 1 base, leaving 7 bases between the germline ends. This CDR3 is built from 13 residues. CDR3 coding DNA: TGTGCCACCAGCCGCCCCGGCACAGATACGCAGTATTTT. Translation gives CATSRPGTDTQYF.

The chain uses TRBV10-3 and TRBJ2-7, with unresolved D. The germline gives CDR1 ENHRY, CDR2 SYGVKD. Trimming took off 3 bases at V and 0 bases at J, with 9 bases between the two ends. CDR3 length equals 14 residues. CDR3 loop: CAISETDSSYEQYF. The CDR3, as DNA: TGTGCCATCAGTGAAACCGATAGCTCCTACGAGCAGTACTTC.

This clonotype was found many times. V gene TRBV7-2 combines with J gene TRBJ2-2; D not resolved. The CDR3 is 16 amino acids. V was clipped by 1 base and J by 3 bases, with 12 bases between them. The germline CDR1 and CDR2 sequences are SGHTA and FQGNSA. CDR3 DNA sequence: TGTGCCAGCAGCTTAGGGCCGGCCTATTACACCGGGGAGCTGTTTTTT. Encoded protein: CASSLGPAYYTGELFF.

The chain is built from TRBV6-5 and TRBJ1-1, with unresolved D. Trimming removed 7 bases from V and 5 bases from J, with 8 bases in between. Germline V CDR1 and CDR2: MNHEY, SVGAGI. The length of the CDR3 is 11 residues. Here the CDR3 DNA reads TGTGCCAGCATCCGGGCGACTGAAGCTTTCTTT. Amino acid sequence: CASIRATEAFF.